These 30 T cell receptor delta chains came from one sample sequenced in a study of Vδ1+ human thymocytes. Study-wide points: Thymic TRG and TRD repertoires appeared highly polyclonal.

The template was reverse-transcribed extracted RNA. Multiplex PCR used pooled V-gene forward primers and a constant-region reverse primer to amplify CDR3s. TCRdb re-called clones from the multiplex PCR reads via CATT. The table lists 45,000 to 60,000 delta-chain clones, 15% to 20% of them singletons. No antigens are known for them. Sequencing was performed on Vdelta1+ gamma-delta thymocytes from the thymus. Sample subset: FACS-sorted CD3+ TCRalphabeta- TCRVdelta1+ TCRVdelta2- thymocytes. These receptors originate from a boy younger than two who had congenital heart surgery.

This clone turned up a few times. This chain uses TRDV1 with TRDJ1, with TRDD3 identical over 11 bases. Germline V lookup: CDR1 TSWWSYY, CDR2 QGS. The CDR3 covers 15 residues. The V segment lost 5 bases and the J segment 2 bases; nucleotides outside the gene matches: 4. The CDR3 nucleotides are TGTGCTCTTGGGATCCACTGGGGGATAACCGATAAACTCATCTTT. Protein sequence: CALGIHWGITDKLIF.

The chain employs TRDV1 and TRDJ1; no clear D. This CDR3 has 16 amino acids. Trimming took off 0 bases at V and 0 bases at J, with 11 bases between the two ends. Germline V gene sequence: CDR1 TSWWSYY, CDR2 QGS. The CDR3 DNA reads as TGTGCTCTTGGGGAACTCGCTCCGATGTACACCGATAAACTCATCTTT. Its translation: CALGELAPMYTDKLIF.

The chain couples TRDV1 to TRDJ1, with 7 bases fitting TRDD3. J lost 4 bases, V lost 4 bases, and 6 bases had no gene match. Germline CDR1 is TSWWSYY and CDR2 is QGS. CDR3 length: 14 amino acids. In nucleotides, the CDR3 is TGTGCTCTTGGGGCATGTAGGGGATACGATAAACTCATCTTT. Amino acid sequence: CALGACRGYDKLIF.

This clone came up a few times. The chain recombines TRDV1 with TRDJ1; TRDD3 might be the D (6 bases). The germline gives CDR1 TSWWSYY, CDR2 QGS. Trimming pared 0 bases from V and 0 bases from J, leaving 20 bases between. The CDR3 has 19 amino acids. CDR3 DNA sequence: TGTGCTCTTGGGGAACTTGGGGGTCTTACACATCAGTACACCGATAAACTCATCTTT. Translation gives CALGELGGLTHQYTDKLIF.

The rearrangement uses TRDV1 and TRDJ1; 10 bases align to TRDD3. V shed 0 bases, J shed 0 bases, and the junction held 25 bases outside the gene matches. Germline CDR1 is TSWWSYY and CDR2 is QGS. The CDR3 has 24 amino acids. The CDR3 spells CALGELPRLLLGGGIRPYTDKLIF. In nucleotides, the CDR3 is TGTGCTCTTGGGGAACTCCCACGCCTTCTTCTCGGGGGGGGGATACGCCCCTACACCGATAAACTCATCTTT.

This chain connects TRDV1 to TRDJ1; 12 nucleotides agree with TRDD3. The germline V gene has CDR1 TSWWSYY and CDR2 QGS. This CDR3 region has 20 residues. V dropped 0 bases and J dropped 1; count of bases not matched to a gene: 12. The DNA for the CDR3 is TGTGCTCTTGGGGAACTATATATCTACTGGGGGATACAAGTCACCGATAAACTCATCTTT. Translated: CALGELYIYWGIQVTDKLIF.

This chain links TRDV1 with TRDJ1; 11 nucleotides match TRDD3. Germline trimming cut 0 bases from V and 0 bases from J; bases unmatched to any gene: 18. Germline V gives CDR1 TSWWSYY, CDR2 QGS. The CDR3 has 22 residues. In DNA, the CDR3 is TGTGCTCTTGGGGAACTACACCTTCCCATTTCTGGGGGATACCCGTACACCGATAAACTCATCTTT. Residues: CALGELHLPISGGYPYTDKLIF.

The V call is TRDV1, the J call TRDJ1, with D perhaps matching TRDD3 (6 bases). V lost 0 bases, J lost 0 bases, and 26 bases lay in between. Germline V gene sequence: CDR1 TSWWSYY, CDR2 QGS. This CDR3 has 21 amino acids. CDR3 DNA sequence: TGTGCTCTTGGGGAACTAAGATCAACCCCCGGTCTGGGGACCTACACCGATAAACTCATCTTT. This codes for CALGELRSTPGLGTYTDKLIF.

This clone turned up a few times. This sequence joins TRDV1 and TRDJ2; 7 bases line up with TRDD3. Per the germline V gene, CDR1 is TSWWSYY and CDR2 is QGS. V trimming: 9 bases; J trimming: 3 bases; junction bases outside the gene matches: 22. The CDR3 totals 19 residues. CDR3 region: CALTELRRGDQGVTAQLFF. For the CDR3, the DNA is TGTGCTCTCACGGAGCTACGTCGGGGGGATCAAGGTGTGACAGCACAACTCTTCTTT.

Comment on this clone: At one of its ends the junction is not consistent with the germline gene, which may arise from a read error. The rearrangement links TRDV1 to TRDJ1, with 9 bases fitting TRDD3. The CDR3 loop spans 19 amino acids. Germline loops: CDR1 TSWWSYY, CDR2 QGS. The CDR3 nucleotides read TGTGCCCTTGGGGAACTACACTGGGGGACCCCTCGGTACACCGATAAACTCATCTTT. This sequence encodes CALGELHWGTPRYTDKLIF.

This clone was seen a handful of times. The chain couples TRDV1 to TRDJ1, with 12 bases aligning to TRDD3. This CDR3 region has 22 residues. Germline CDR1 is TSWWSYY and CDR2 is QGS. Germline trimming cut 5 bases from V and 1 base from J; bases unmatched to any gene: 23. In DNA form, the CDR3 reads TGTGCTCTTGGGTGTTATTCTTCTCCTACTGGGGGATACTGTTTTGGCACCGATAAACTCATCTTT. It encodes CALGCYSSPTGGYCFGTDKLIF.

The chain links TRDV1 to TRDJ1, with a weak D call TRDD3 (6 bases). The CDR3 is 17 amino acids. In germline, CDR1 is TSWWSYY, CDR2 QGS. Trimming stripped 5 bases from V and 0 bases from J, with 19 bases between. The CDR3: CALGTYVVGGNTDKLIF. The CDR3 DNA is TGTGCTCTTGGGACCTACGTTGTGGGGGGAAACACCGATAAACTCATCTTT.

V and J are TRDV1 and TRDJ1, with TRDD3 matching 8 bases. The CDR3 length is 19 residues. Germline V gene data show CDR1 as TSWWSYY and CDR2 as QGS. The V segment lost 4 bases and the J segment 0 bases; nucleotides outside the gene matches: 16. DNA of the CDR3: TGTGCTCTTGGGGGCTTCTACGTTTCTACTGGGGGGTACACCGATAAACTCATCTTT. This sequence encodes CALGGFYVSTGGYTDKLIF.

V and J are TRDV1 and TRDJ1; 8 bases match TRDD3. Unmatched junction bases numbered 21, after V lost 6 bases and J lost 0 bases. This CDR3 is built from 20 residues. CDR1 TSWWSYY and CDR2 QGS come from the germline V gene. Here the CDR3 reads CALGRCRLGEPLSYTDKLIF. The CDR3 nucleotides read TGTGCTCTTGGAAGGTGCAGGCTGGGGGAACCGCTCTCGTACACCGATAAACTCATCTTT.

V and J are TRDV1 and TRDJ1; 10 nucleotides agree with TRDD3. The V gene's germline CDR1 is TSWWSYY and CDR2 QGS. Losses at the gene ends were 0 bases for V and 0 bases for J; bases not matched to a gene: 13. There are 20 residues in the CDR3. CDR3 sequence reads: CALGELTYVGGYLYTDKLIF. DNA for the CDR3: TGTGCTCTTGGGGAACTCACCTACGTTGGGGGATACCTGTACACCGATAAACTCATCTTT.

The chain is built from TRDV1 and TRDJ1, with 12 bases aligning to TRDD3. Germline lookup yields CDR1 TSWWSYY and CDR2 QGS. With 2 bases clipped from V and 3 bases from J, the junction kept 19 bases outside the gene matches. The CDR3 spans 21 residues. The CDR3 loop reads CALGEGVRPTRWGIRSDKLIF. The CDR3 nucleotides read TGTGCTCTTGGGGAAGGTGTACGACCTACACGCTGGGGGATACGCTCCGATAAACTCATCTTT.

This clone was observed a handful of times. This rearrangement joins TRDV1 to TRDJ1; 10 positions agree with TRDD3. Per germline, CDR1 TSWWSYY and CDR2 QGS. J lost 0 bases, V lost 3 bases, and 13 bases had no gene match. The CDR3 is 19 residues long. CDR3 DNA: TGTGCTCTTGGGGATGCTAGCAGGTACTGGGGGATGCACACCGATAAACTCATCTTT. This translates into CALGDASRYWGMHTDKLIF.

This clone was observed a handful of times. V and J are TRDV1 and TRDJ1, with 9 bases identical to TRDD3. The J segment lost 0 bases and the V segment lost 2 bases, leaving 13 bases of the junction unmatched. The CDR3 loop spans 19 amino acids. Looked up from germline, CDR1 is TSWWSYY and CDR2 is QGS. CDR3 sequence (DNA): TGTGCTCTTGGGGAAGCCCTATACGGACTGGGGGAACACACCGATAAACTCATCTTT. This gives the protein CALGEALYGLGEHTDKLIF.

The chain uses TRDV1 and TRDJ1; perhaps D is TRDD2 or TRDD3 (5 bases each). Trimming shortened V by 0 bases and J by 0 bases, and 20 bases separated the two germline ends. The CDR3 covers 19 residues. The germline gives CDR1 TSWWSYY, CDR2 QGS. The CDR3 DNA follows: TGTGCTCTTGGGGAACTACCCCTACCGAGGGGGGGGTACACCGATAAACTCATCTTT. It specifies CALGELPLPRGGYTDKLIF.

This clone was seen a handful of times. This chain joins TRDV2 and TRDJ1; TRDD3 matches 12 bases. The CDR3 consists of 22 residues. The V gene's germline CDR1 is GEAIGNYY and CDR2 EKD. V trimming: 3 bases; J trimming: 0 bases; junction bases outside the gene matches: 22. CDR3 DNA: TGTGCCTGTGACCCTGGTGTGAGCTGGGGGATACGCGAGTGGTGGTACACCGATAAACTCATCTTT. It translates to CACDPGVSWGIREWWYTDKLIF.

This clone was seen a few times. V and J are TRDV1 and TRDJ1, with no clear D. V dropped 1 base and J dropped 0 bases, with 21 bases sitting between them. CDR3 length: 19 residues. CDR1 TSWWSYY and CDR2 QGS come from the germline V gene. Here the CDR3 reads CALGEPPPPLLEYTDKLIF. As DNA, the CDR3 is TGTGCTCTTGGGGAACCTCCCCCCCCTCTGCTGGAGTACACCGATAAACTCATCTTT.

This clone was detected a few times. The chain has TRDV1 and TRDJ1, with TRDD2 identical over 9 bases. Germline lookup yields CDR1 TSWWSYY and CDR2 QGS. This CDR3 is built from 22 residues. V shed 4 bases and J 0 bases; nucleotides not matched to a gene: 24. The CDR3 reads CALGGPFLPRIRPSKHTDKLIF. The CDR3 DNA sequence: TGTGCTCTTGGGGGGCCCTTCCTACCCAGGATACGCCCCAGTAAGCACACCGATAAACTCATCTTT.

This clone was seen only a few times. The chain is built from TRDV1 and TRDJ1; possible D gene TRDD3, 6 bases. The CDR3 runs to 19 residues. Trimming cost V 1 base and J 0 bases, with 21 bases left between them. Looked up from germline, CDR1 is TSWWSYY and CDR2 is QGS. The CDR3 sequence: CALGEPGLPPLGYTDKLIF. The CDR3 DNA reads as TGTGCTCTTGGGGAACCGGGCCTACCACCACTGGGTTACACCGATAAACTCATCTTT.

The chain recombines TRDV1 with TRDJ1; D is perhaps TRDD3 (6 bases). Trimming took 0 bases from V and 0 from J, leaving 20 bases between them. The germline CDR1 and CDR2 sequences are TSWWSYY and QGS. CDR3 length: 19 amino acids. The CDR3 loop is CALGELSLPQWGYTDKLIF. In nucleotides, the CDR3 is TGTGCTCTTGGGGAACTGAGCCTACCTCAATGGGGATACACCGATAAACTCATCTTT.

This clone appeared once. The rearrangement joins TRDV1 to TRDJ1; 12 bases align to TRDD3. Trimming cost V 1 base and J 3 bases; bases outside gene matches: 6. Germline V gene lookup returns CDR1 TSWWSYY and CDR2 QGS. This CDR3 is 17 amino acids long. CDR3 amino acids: CALGEPCLGDTADKLIF. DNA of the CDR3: TGTGCTCTTGGGGAACCCTGCCTGGGGGATACGGCCGATAAACTCATCTTT.

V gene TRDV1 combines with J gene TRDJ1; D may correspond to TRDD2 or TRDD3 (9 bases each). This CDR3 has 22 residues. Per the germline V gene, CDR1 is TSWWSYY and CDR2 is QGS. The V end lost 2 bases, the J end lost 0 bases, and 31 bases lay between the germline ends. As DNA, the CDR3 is TGTGCTCTTGGGGAAACCCCACCTTCCTACGTCCGCTGGGGGATGTACACCGATAAACTCATCTTT. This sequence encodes CALGETPPSYVRWGMYTDKLIF.

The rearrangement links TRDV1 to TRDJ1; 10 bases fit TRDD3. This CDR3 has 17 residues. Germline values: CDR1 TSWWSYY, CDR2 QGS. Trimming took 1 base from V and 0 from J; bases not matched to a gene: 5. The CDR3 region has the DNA TGTGCTCTTGGGGAACCCTGGGGGATAGGGTACACCGATAAACTCATCTTT. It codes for CALGEPWGIGYTDKLIF.

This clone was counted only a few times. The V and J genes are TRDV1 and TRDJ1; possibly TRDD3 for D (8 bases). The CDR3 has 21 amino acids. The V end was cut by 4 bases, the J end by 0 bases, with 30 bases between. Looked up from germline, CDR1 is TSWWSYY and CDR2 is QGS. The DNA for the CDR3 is TGTGCTCTTGGGGGACCATTCCTACCCACAGTAAATGGGGGATACACCGATAAACTCATCTTT. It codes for CALGGPFLPTVNGGYTDKLIF.

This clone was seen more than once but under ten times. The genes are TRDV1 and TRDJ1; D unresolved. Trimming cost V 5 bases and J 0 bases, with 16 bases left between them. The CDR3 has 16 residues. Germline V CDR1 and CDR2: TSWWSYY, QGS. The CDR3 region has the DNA TGTGCTCTTGGGAAAGGGACCCCGATGTACACCGATAAACTCATCTTT. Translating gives CALGKGTPMYTDKLIF.

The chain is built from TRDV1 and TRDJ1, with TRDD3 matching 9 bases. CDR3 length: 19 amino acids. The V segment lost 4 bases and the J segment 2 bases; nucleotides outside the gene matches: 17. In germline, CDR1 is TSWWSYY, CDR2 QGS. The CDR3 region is CALGAPGFTFWGMTDKLIF. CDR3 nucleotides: TGTGCTCTTGGGGCTCCGGGTTTTACTTTCTGGGGGATGACCGATAAACTCATCTTT.